One and the same sample provided the 29 T cell receptor beta chains below, sequenced in a study of blood T cell repertoires in COVID-19. Measured with immunoSEQ multiplex PCR; TCRdb has only the in-frame clones, and not every one. The data show 200,000 to 300,000 clones, with around 88% seen just once and 0.95% to 1.5% held by the top ten. The sample was PBMCs or T cells enriched from blood (not recorded which). The receptors were gathered from a woman aged 40-49 years with acute COVID-19.

This clone appeared a few times. The V and J genes are TRBV2 and TRBJ2-7, with D tentatively TRBD1 (6 bases). V was pared by 6 bases and J by 4 bases, with 13 bases between. The CDR3 runs to 13 residues. The germline gives CDR1 SNHLY, CDR2 FYNNEI. The CDR3 protein is CASSLAGDYEQYV. The CDR3 DNA is TGTGCCAGCAGCTTGGCAGGGGATTACGAGCAGTACGTC.

This sequence joins TRBV7-9 and TRBJ2-3; no clear D gene. Germline V gene sequence: CDR1 SEHNR, CDR2 FQNEAQ (reference sequence). The CDR3 is 17 amino acids. Trimming took 1 base from V and 1 from J, leaving 15 bases between them. CDR3 sequence reads: CASSLGSVGRGTDTQYF. The CDR3, as DNA: TGTGCCAGCAGCTTAGGCTCGGTGGGCAGAGGCACAGATACGCAGTATTTT.

This clone has a handful of counts. The rearrangement links TRBV24-1 to TRBJ2-1; 11 bases are a match to TRBD2. This CDR3 is 17 amino acids long. V shed 1 base, J shed 9 bases, and the junction held 10 bases outside the gene matches. Germline CDR1 reads KGHDR; CDR2 reads SFDVKD. In nucleotides, the CDR3 is TGTGCCACCAGTGATTTCAAATTAGCGGGAGGGCCCATTGAGCAGTTCTTC. Translated, it gives CATSDFKLAGGPIEQFF.

This clone has a single count. The chain is built from TRBV2 and TRBJ2-5; TRBD2 matches 9 bases. The length of the CDR3 is 13 residues. CDR1 and CDR2 (germline): SNHLY, FYNNEI. CDR3 coding DNA: TGTGCTTGGCGGGAGGGTGACCAAGAGACCCAGTACTTC. It encodes CAWREGDQETQYF. Full variable domain (missing parts from reference TRBV2 and TRBJ2-5): EPEVTQTPSHQVTQMGQEVILRCVPISNHLYFYWYRQILGQKVEFLVSFYNNEISEKSEIFDDQFSVERPDGSNFTLKIRSTKLEDSAMYFCAWREGDQETQYFGPGTRLLVL.

CDR3 amino acids: CASSLRGWQNEAFF. The CDR3 DNA sequence: TGTGCCAGCAGTTTACGGGGGTGGCAGAATGAAGCTTTCTTT. This chain joins TRBV27 and TRBJ1-1; tentatively, D is TRBD1 (5 bases). This CDR3 comprises 14 residues. Germline V gene lookup returns CDR1 MNHEY and CDR2 SMNVEV (reference sequence). Trimming took 2 bases from V and 7 from J, leaving 14 bases between them.

The chain links TRBV24-1 to TRBJ2-2, with 8 bases lining up with TRBD1. The CDR3 length is 17 residues. After removal of 3 bases from V and 4 bases from J, the junction contained 9 bases not matched to a gene. Germline V lookup: CDR1 KGHDR, CDR2 SFDVKD. The CDR3 sequence: CATSDDTRGRSTGELFF. CDR3 in DNA: TGTGCCACCAGTGATGACACCAGGGGGCGTAGCACCGGGGAGCTGTTTTTT.

The rearrangement uses TRBV10-3 and TRBJ1-1; possible D gene TRBD1, 5 bases. CDR1 and CDR2 (germline): ENHRY, SYGVKD. Trimming removed 0 bases at V and 4 bases at J, with 12 bases between. The CDR3 runs to 15 residues. The CDR3 coding sequence is TGTGCCATCAGTGAGTCCCGGACAATAACCACTGAAGCTTTCTTT. Encoded protein: CAISESRTITTEAFF.

This chain connects TRBV9 to TRBJ2-1; D remains ambiguous. V gave up 4 bases and J gave up 2 bases, with 10 bases separating them. This CDR3 is 14 amino acids long. CDR1 and CDR2 from the germline V gene are SGDLS and YYNGEE. CDR3 bases: TGTGCCAGCAGCCAAGACTCGGCCTACAATGAGCAGTTCTTC. Protein sequence: CASSQDSAYNEQFF.

This chain joins TRBV6-5 and TRBJ1-1; 9 positions match TRBD1. Germline CDR1 MNHEY, CDR2 SVGAGI. This CDR3 region has 15 residues. V shed 6 bases and J 3 bases; nucleotides not matched to a gene: 8. CDR3 nucleotide sequence: TGTGCCAGCAGAGACACCGGGACAGGGTACACTGAAGCTTTCTTT. Translating it yields CASRDTGTGYTEAFF.

This chain links TRBV11-2 with TRBJ1-5; D is perhaps TRBD1 (5 bases). Germline CDR1 reads SGHAT; CDR2 reads FQNNGV. CDR3 size: 13 residues. Trimming took 1 base from V and 5 from J, leaving 6 bases between them. The CDR3 region has the DNA TGTGCCAGCAGCTTAGGGGGCTATCAGCCCCAGCATTTT. Translated: CASSLGGYQPQHF.

The chain joins TRBV7-2 to TRBJ1-2, with 7 bases aligning to TRBD1. The CDR3 is 15 residues long. CDR1 and CDR2 from the germline V gene are SGHTA and FQGNSA. Trimming removed 5 bases from V and 0 bases from J; junction bases left unmatched: 6. CDR3 loop: CASSPTGTANYGYTF. Written as DNA, the CDR3 is TGTGCCAGCAGCCCCACAGGGACAGCTAACTATGGCTACACCTTC.

This clone was observed a single time. The J gene is TRBJ1-2, the V gene TRBV19; D gene unclear. The CDR3 spans 12 residues. From germline, CDR1 is LNHDA and CDR2 SQIVND (reference sequence). Deletions cut 6 bases from V and 5 bases from J, with 10 bases between. The CDR3 region is CASRWRGYGYTF. In DNA form, the CDR3 reads TGTGCCAGTAGATGGAGAGGGTATGGCTACACCTTC.

This chain connects TRBV7-3 to TRBJ1-1, with TRBD1 matching 9 bases. V gave up 1 base and J gave up 5 bases; unmatched junction bases: 5. The germline gives CDR1 SGHTA, CDR2 FQGTGA. The CDR3 extends over 15 amino acids. CDR3 residues: CASSLIGTGRTEAFF. DNA of the CDR3: TGTGCCAGCAGCTTAATCGGGACAGGGAGGACTGAAGCTTTCTTT.

The chain combines TRBV11-2 with TRBJ2-1, with 13 bases identical to TRBD2. J gave up 14 bases and V 0 bases, and 7 bases lay outside the gene matches. This CDR3 region has 15 residues. From germline, CDR1 is SGHAT and CDR2 FQNNGV. CDR3 nucleotides: TGTGCCAGCAGCTTAGATCTACTAGCGGGAGGGGGAAAGTTCTTC. It specifies CASSLDLLAGGGKFF.

J is TRBJ2-7 and V is TRBV3-1 (or the pseudogene TRBV3-2), with 8 nucleotides matching TRBD1. The CDR3 covers 16 residues. In germline, CDR1 is LGHDT, CDR2 YNNKEL (reference sequence). Losses at the gene ends were 0 bases for V and 2 bases for J; bases not matched to a gene: 6. In nucleotides, the CDR3 is TGTGCCAGCAGCCAAGATCCCGGGACAGGAACCTACGAGCAGTACTTC. It yields the protein CASSQDPGTGTYEQYF.

The chain's CDR3 is CASSQGLAGVSYNEQFF. The CDR3 DNA reads as TGTGCCAGCAGCCAGGGACTAGCGGGAGTCTCCTACAATGAGCAGTTCTTC. The genes are TRBV11-3 and TRBJ2-1, with TRBD2 matching over 14 bases. This CDR3 spans 17 amino acids. After removal of 5 bases from V and 0 bases from J, the junction contained 3 bases not matched to a gene. Germline V gene sequence: CDR1 SGHNT, CDR2 YENEEA.

The rearrangement uses TRBV7-2 and TRBJ2-1; a possible D gene is TRBD2 (6 bases). Per the germline V gene, CDR1 is SGHTA and CDR2 is FQGNSA. V dropped 0 bases and J dropped 0 bases, with 15 bases sitting between them. The length of the CDR3 is 18 residues. The CDR3 spells CASSLAMGMTSSYNEQFF. The CDR3 nucleotides are TGTGCCAGCAGCTTAGCGATGGGGATGACTAGCTCCTACAATGAGCAGTTCTTC.

The CDR3 loop is CATSDPDRSGANVLTF. Written as DNA, the CDR3 is TGTGCCACCAGTGATCCGGACAGGTCTGGGGCCAACGTCCTGACTTTC. V and J are TRBV24-1 and TRBJ2-6; TRBD1 matches 7 bases. The V segment lost 3 bases and the J segment 1 base; nucleotides outside the gene matches: 2. The CDR3 has 16 residues. The germline CDR1 and CDR2 sequences are KGHDR and SFDVKD.

The V call is TRBV18, the J call TRBJ2-7; TRBD2 agrees at 7 bases. Germline loops: CDR1 KGHSH, CDR2 LQKENI. V gave up 4 bases and J gave up 5 bases; unmatched junction bases: 8. CDR3 length equals 14 residues. The CDR3 is CASSRLRSGDEQYV. For the CDR3, the DNA is TGTGCCAGCTCACGGCTGCGGAGCGGGGACGAGCAGTACGTC.

The gene calls are TRBV24-1 and TRBJ2-3, with D perhaps TRBD1 (6 bases). The CDR3 spans 14 residues. V lost 4 bases to trimming and J lost 4 bases, with 11 bases between them. Germline V gene lookup returns CDR1 KGHDR and CDR2 SFDVKD. The CDR3 DNA follows: TGTGCCACCAGTGAGACAGGAAATGCAGATACGCAGTATTTT. Its translation: CATSETGNADTQYF.

The V call is TRBV4-1, the J call TRBJ1-2, with D unclear. CDR3 length equals 11 residues. V was cut by 11 bases and J by 8 bases, with 15 bases left in between. CDR1 is MGHRA, CDR2 YSYEKL, per germline. CDR3 in amino acids: CAAGRADGYTF. The CDR3 nucleotides are TGCGCCGCGGGTAGGGCGGACGGCTACACCTTC.

The chain uses TRBV24-1 and TRBJ2-1; D call uncertain. Trimming removed 9 bases at V and 10 bases at J, with 15 bases between. Germline CDR1 reads KGHDR; CDR2 reads SFDVKD. The CDR3 runs 12 residues. As DNA, the CDR3 is TGTGCCACCGCGAATCTGCGATGGGAGCAGTTCTTC. Translating it yields CATANLRWEQFF.

The chain recombines TRBV24-1 with TRBJ2-2, with TRBD2 matching 13 bases. Germline assignment: CDR1 KGHDR and CDR2 SFDVKD. The CDR3 extends over 14 amino acids. J was trimmed by 5 bases and V by 7 bases; bases with no gene match: 0. The CDR3 region is CATRGLAGTGELFF. Written as DNA, the CDR3 is TGTGCCACCAGGGGACTAGCGGGGACCGGGGAGCTGTTTTTT.

The gene calls are TRBV27 and TRBJ1-5, with TRBD1 matching 9 bases. V was clipped by 5 bases and J by 6 bases; unmatched bases: 11. The CDR3 has 16 amino acids. The germline gives CDR1 MNHEY, CDR2 SMNVEV (reference sequence). The CDR3 DNA reads as TGTGCCAGCAGTAGATGGACAGGGGAGGTGGGTCAGCCCCAGCATTTT. This codes for CASSRWTGEVGQPQHF.

CDR3 nucleotides: TGTGCCAGCAGGGACTCTCTGAACACTGAAGCTTTCTTT. Translated, it gives CASRDSLNTEAFF. This chain connects TRBV5-6 to TRBJ1-1, with D hard to call. CDR1 is SGHDT, CDR2 YYEEEE, per germline. Deletions cut 5 bases from V and 0 bases from J, with 8 bases between. The CDR3 extends over 13 amino acids.

A single count supports this clone. CDR3 nucleotide sequence: TGTGCCAGCCTCGTTATCCGGGGGGAGCGGAACCCAGAGACCCAGTACTTC. It specifies CASLVIRGERNPETQYF. V usage is TRBV5-6 and J usage is TRBJ2-5; 7 nucleotides agree with TRBD2. CDR1 is SGHDT, CDR2 YYEEEE, per germline. Trimming removed 7 bases from V and 4 bases from J; junction bases left unmatched: 19. This CDR3 region has 17 residues.

The chain links TRBV27 to TRBJ2-1; 9 nucleotides match TRBD2. Germline V gene lookup returns CDR1 MNHEY and CDR2 SMNVEV (reference sequence). The length of the CDR3 is 16 residues. Germline trimming cut 5 bases from V and 3 bases from J; bases unmatched to any gene: 8. CDR3 residues: CASSPRAGGRYNEQFF. The DNA of the CDR3 is TGTGCCAGCAGTCCACGAGCGGGAGGCCGCTACAATGAGCAGTTCTTC.

The chain employs TRBV5-1 and TRBJ2-1, with D tentatively TRBD1 (6 bases). The CDR3 is made up of 13 amino acids. Germline CDR1 and CDR2: SGHRS and YFSETQ. Trimming left V 4 bases short and J 5 bases short, with 10 bases between. CDR3 DNA sequence: TGCGCCAGCAGCATCCAGGGGAACAATGAGCAGTTCTTC. It yields the protein CASSIQGNNEQFF.

The chain is built from TRBV5-5 and TRBJ2-7; D is unresolved. From germline, CDR1 is SGHKS and CDR2 YYEKEE (reference sequence). V was cut by 0 bases and J by 4 bases, with 14 bases left in between. The CDR3 is 15 amino acids. In nucleotides, the CDR3 is TGTGCCAGCAGCTTGGGAGCTAACTCATTTTACGAGCAGTACGTC. It codes for CASSLGANSFYEQYV.